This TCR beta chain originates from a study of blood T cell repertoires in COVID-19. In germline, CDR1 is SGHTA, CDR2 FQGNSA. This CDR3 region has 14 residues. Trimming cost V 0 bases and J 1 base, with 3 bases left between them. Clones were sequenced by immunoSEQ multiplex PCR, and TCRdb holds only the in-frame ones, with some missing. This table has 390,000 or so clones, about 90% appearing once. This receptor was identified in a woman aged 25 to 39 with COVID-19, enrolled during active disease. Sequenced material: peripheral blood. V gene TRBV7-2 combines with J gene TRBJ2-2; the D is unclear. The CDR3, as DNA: TGTGCCAGCAGCTTAGCCCGGAACACCGGGGAGCTGTTTTTT. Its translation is CASSLARNTGELFF.